This TCR beta chain was sequenced during a study of blood T cells in healthy people across ages. With a J-beta primer mix and a sample-barcoded 5' primer, a second PCR ran 7 to 11 cycles. With 12 random nucleotides, a template-switch adaptor tagged each individual cDNA molecule. TCRdb recomputed calls from the 5' RACE reads with MiXCR, one row per CDR3 protein. The table lists 1,500,000 or so distinct CDR3 sequences, approximately 42% of them singletons, with about 4.1% in the top ten. Each sample yielded at least 6 million isolated PBMCs. This clonotype showed up just a few times. V dropped 0 bases and J dropped 9; count of bases not matched to a gene: 5. Per germline, CDR1 LGHDT and CDR2 YNNKEL (reference sequence). CDR3 length: 13 amino acids.

The sample comprised blood. The chain couples TRBV3-1 to TRBJ2-7; 7 bases match TRBD2. The sequence came from a young woman in good health. This chain's CDR3 is CASSQELASMQYF. In DNA form, the CDR3 reads TGTGCCAGCAGCCAAGAACTAGCGAGCATGCAGTACTTC.